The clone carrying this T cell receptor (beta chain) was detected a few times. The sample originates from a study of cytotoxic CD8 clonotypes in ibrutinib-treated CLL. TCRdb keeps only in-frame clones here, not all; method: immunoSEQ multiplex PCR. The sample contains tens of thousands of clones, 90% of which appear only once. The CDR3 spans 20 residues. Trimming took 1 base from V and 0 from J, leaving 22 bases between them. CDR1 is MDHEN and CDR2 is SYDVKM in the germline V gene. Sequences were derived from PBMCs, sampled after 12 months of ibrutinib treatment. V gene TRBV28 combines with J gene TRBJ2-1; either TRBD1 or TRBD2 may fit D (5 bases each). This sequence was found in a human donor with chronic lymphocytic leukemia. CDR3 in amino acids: CASSLFPRGPSGRSYNEQFF. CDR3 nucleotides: TGTGCCAGCAGTTTATTCCCCCGGGGCCCAAGCGGCCGCTCCTACAATGAGCAGTTCTTC.